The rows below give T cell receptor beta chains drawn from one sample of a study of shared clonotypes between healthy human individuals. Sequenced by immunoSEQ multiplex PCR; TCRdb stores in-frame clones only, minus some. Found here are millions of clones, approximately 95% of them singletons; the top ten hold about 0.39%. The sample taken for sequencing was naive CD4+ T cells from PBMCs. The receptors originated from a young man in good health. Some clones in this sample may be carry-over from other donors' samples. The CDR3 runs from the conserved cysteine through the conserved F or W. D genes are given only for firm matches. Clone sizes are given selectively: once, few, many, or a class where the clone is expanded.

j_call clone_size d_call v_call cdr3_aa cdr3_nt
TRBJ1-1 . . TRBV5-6 CASSLARGATEAFF TGTGCCAGCAGCTTGGCCCGAGGAGCCACTGAAGCTTTCTTT
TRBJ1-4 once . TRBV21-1 CASDAGTRQGISANF TGTGCCAGCGACGCGGGTACTCGACAGGGTATAAGCGCCAATTTT
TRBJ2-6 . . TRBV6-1 CASSEAMAGVGANVLTF TGTGCCAGCAGTGAAGCGATGGCAGGGGTGGGGGCCAACGTCCTGACTTTC
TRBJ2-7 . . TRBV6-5 CASRESQGPYEQYF TGTGCCAGCAGGGAATCTCAGGGGCCCTACGAGCAGTACTTC
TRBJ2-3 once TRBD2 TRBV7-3 CASSTSSGTTDTQYF TGTGCCAGCAGCACTTCTAGCGGAACGACAGATACGCAGTATTTT
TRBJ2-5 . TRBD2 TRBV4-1 CASSQVGLQETQYF TGCGCCAGCAGCCAAGTGGGACTACAAGAGACCCAGTACTTC
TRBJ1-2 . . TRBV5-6 CASSLETWGGYTF TGTGCCAGCAGCTTGGAAACATGGGGGGGCTACACCTTC
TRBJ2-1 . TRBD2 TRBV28 CASSLTSGTGEQFF TGTGCCAGCAGTCTGACTAGCGGGACGGGCGAGCAGTTCTTC
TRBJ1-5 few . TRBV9 CASSADFWGQPQHF TGTGCCAGCAGCGCGGACTTTTGGGGTCAGCCCCAGCATTTT
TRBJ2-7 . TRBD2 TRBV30 CAWSVTLAGEQYF TGTGCCTGGAGTGTAACCCTAGCGGGCGAGCAGTACTTC
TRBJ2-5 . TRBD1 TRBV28 CASSPSGQGLLETQYF TGTGCCAGCAGTCCCTCGGGACAGGGGCTTCTAGAGACTCAGTACTTC
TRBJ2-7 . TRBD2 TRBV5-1 CASSPGGLLAGGRSYEQYF TGCGCCAGCAGCCCGGGAGGATTGTTAGCGGGAGGACGATCCTACGAGCAGTACTTC
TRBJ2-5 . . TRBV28 CASSAGTRETQYF TGTGCCAGCAGTGCCGGGACCCGAGAGACCCAGTACTTC
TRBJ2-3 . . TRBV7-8 CASSLSSSTDTQYF TGTGCCAGCAGCCTCAGTTCTAGCACAGATACGCAGTATTTT
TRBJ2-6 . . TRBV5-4 CASSLVGQRSSGANVLTF TGTGCCAGCAGCTTGGTCGGACAGCGCTCCTCTGGGGCCAACGTCCTGACTTTC
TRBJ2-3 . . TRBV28 CASRPPGDPQYF TGTGCCAGCAGACCCCCGGGGGATCCGCAGTATTTT
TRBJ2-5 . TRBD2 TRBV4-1 CASSQDRLAGGRGQETQYF TGCGCCAGCAGCCAAGATCGGCTAGCGGGAGGGCGGGGACAAGAGACCCAGTACTTC
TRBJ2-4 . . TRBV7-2 CASSLESGSPKNIQYF TGTGCCAGCAGCTTAGAAAGTGGCAGTCCCAAAAACATTCAGTACTTC
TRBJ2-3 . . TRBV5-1 CASSIKLLGADTQYF TGCGCCAGCAGCATTAAGTTGTTGGGGGCAGATACGCAGTATTTT
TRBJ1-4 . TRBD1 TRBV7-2 CASSPGTGGEKLFF TGTGCCAGCAGCCCTGGGACAGGGGGAGAAAAACTGTTTTTT
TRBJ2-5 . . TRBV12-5 CASGLVWSGSYQETQYF TGTGCTAGTGGTTTGGTATGGTCGGGATCGTACCAAGAGACCCAGTACTTC
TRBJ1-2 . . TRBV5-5 CASSLSSRALNYGYTF TGTGCCAGCAGCTTGTCATCCAGGGCCCTCAACTATGGCTACACCTTC
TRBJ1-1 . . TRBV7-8 CASSASPNLNTEAFF TGTGCCAGCAGCGCAAGCCCGAACCTGAACACTGAAGCTTTCTTT
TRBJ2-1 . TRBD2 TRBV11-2 CASSVGLAAYNEQFF TGTGCCAGCAGCGTGGGACTAGCGGCGTACAATGAGCAGTTCTTC
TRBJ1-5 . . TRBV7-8 CASSLGARQFGQPQHF TGTGCCAGCAGCTTAGGGGCCAGACAATTCGGTCAGCCCCAGCATTTT
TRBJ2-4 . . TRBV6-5 CASSYGLPAKNIQYF TGTGCCAGCAGTTACGGGCTGCCGGCCAAAAACATTCAGTACTTC
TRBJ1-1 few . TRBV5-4 CASSLMSGATEAFF TGTGCCAGCAGCTTGATGTCTGGGGCCACTGAAGCTTTCTTT